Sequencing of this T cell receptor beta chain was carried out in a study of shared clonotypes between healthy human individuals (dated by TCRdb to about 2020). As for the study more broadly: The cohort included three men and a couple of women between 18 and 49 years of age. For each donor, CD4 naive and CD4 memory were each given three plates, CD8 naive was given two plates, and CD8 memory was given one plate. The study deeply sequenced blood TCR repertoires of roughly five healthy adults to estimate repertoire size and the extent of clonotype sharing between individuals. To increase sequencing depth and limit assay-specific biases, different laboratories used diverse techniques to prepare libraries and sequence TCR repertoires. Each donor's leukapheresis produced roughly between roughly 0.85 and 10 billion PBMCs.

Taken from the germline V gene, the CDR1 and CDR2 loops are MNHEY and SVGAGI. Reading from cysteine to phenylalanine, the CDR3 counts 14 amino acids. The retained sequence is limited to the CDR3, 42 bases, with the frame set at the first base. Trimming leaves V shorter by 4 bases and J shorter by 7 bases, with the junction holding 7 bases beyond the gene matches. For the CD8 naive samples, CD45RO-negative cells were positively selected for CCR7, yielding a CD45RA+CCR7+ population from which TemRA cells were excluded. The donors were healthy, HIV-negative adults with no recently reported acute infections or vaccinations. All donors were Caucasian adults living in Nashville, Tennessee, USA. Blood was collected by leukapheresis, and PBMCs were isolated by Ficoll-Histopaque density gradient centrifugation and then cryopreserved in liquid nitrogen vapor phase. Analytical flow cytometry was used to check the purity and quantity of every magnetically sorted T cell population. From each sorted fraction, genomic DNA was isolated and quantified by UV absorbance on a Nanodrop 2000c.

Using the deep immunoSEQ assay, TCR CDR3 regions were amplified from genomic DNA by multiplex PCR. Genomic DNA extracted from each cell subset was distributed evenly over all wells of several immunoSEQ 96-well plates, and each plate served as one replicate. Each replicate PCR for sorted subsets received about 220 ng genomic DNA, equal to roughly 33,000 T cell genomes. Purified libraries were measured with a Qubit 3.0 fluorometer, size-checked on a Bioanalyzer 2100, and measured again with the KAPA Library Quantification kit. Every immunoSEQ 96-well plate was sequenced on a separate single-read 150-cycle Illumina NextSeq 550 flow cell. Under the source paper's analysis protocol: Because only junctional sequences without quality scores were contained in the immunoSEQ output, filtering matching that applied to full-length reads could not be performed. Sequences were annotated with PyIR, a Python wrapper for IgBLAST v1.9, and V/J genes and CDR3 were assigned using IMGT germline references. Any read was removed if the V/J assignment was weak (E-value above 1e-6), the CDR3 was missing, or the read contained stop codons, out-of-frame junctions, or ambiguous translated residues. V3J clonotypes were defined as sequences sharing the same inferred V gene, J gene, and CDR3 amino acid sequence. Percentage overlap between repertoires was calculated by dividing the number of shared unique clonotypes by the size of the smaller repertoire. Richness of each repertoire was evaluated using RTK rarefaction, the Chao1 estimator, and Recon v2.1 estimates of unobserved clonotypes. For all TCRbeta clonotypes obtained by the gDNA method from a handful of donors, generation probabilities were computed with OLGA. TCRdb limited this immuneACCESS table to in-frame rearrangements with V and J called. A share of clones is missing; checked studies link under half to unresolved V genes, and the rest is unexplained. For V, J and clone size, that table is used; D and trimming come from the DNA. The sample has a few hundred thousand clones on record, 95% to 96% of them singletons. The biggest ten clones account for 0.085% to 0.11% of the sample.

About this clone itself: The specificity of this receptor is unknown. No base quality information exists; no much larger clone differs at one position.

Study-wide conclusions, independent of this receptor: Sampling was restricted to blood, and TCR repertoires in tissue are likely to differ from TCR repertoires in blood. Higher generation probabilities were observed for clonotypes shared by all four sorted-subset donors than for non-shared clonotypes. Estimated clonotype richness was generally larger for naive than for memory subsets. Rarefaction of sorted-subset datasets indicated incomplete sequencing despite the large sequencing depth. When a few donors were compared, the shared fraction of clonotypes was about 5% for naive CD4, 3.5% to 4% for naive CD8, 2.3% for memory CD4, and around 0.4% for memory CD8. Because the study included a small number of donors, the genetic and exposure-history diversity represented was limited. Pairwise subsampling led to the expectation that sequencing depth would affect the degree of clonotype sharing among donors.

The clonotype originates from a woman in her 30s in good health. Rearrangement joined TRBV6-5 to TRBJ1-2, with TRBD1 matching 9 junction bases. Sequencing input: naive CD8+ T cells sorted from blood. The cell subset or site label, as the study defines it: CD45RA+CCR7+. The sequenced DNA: TGTGCCAGCAGTTCGCGGACAGGGGTGGTTGGCTACACCTTC. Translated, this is CASSSRTGVVGYTF.